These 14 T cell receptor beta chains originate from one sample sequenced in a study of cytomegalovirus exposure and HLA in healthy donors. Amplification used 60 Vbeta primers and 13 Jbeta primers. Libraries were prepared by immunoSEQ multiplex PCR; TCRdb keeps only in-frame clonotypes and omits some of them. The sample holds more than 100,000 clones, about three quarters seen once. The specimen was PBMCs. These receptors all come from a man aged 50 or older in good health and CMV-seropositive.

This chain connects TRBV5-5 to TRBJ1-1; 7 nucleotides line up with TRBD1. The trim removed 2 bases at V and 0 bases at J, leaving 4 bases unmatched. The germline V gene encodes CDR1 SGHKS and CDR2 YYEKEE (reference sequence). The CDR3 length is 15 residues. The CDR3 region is CASSLQGLMNTEAFF. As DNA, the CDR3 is TGTGCCAGCAGCTTACAGGGGCTCATGAACACTGAAGCTTTCTTT.

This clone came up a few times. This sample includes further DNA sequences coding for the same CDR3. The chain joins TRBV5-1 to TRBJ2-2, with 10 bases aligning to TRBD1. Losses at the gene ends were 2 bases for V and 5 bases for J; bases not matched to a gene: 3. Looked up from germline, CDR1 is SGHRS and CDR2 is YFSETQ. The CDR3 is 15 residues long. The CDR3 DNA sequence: TGCGCCAGCAGCTTACGGGACAGGGGAACCGGGGAGCTGTTTTTT. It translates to CASSLRDRGTGELFF.

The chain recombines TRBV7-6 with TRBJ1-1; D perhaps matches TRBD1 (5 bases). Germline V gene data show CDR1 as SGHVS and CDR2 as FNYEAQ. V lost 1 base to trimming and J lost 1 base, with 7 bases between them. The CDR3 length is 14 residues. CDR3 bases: TGTGCCAGCAGCTTAGTCCAGGGGAACACTGAAGCTTTCTTT. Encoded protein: CASSLVQGNTEAFF.

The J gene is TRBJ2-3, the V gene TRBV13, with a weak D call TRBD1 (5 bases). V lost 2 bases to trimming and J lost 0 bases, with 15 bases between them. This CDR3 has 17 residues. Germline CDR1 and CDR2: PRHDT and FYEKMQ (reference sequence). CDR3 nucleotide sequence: TGTGCCAGCAGCTTAAGGTGGGGCGACGCTAGCACAGATACGCAGTATTTT. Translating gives CASSLRWGDASTDTQYF. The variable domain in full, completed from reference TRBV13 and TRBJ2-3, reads AAGVIQSPRHLIKEKRETATLKCYPIPRHDTVYWYQQGPGQDPQFLISFYEKMQSDKGSIPDRFSAQQFSDYHSELNMSSLELGDSALYFCASSLRWGDASTDTQYFGPGTRLTVL.

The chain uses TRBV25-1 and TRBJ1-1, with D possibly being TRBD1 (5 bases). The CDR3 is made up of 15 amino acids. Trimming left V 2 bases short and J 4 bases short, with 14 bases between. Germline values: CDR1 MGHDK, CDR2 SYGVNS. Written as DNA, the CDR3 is TGTGCCAGCAGTGAAGCGGCCAGGGCGGCCACTGAAGCTTTCTTT. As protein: CASSEAARAATEAFF.

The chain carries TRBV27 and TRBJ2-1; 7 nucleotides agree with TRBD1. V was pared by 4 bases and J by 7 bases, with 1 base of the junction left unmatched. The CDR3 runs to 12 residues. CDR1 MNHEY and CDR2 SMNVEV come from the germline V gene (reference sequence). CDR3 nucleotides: TGTGCCAGCAGTTCACAGGGGAATGAGCAGTTCTTC. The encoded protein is CASSSQGNEQFF.

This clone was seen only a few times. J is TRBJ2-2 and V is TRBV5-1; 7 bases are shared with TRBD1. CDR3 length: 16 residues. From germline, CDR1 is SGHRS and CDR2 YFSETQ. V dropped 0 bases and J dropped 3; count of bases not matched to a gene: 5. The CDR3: CASSLGTGTDTGELFF. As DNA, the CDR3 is TGCGCCAGCAGCTTGGGGACAGGAACCGACACCGGGGAGCTGTTTTTT.

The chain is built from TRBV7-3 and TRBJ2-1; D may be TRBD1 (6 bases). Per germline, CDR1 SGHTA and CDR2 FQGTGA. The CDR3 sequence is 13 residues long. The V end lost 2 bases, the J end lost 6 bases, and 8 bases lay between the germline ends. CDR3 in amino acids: CASSLRRGNEQFF. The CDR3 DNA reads TGTGCCAGCAGCTTACGCAGGGGCAATGAGCAGTTCTTC. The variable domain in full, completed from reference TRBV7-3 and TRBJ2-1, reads GAGVSQTPSNKVTEKGKYVELRCDPISGHTALYWYRQSLGQGPEFLIYFQGTGAADDSGLPNDRFFAVRPEGSVSTLKIQRTERGDSAVYLCASSLRRGNEQFFGPGTRLTVL.

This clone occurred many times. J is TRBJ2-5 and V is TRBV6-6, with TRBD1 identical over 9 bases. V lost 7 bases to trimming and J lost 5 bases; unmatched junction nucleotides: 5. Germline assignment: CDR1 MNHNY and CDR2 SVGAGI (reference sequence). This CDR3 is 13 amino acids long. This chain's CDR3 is CASTRDRVETQYF. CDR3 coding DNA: TGTGCCAGCACCCGGGACAGGGTGGAGACCCAGTACTTC.

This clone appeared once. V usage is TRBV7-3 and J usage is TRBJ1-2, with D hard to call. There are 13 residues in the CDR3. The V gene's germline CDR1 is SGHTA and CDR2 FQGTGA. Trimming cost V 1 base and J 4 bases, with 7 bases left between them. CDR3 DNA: TGTGCCAGCAGCTTAAGTGTGAGCTATGGCTACACCTTC. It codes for CASSLSVSYGYTF.

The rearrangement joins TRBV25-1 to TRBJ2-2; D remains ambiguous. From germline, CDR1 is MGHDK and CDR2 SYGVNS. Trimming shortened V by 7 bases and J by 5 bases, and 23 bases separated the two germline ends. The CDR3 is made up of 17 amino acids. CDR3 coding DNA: TGTGCCAGCACTCCCGGAGACCGAAGGTCCCATACCGGGGAGCTGTTTTTT. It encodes CASTPGDRRSHTGELFF.

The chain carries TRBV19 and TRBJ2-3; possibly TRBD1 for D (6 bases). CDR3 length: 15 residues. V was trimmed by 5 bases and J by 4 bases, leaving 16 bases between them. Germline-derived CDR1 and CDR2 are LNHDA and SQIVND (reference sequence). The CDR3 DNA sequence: TGTGCCAGTAGTGACTCAGGGGCCGTGGCAGATACGCAGTATTTT. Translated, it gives CASSDSGAVADTQYF.

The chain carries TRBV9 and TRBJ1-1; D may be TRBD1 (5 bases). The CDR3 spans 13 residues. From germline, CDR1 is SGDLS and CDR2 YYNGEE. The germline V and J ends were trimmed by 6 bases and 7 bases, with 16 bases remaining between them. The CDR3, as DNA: TGTGCCAGCACGGGGGGGGGAAAGATTGAAGCTTTCTTT. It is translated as CASTGGGKIEAFF.

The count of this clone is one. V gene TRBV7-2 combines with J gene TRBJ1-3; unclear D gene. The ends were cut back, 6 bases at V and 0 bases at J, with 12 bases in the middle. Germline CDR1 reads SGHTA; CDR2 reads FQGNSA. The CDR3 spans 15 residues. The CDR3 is CASRIIGSSGNTIYF. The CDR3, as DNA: TGTGCCAGCAGGATAATTGGGAGCTCTGGAAACACCATATATTTT.